This record covers a single T cell receptor beta chain. This record comes from a study of metastatic and nonmetastatic thyroid tumors. Patients had received no treatment of any kind before thyroid surgery. TCRdb called clones again from the PCR reads with MiXCR. This sample yields approximately 30,000 clones, of which roughly 15% are seen a single time; approximately 6.5% belongs to the top ten. This TCR was sampled from a male donor with papillary thyroid cancer or a benign thyroid nodule (not recorded which). Some clones in this sample may be carry-over from other donors' samples. The sample comprised blood.

CDR3 region: CATRIGGLGEAFF. The CDR3 DNA is TGTGCCACCCGTATAGGGGGGCTCGGTGAAGCTTTCTTT. V usage is TRBV13 and J usage is TRBJ1-1; D is possibly TRBD1 (6 bases). This CDR3 spans 13 amino acids. V lost 10 bases to trimming and J lost 7 bases, with 19 bases between them. The germline gives CDR1 PRHDT, CDR2 FYEKMQ (reference sequence).